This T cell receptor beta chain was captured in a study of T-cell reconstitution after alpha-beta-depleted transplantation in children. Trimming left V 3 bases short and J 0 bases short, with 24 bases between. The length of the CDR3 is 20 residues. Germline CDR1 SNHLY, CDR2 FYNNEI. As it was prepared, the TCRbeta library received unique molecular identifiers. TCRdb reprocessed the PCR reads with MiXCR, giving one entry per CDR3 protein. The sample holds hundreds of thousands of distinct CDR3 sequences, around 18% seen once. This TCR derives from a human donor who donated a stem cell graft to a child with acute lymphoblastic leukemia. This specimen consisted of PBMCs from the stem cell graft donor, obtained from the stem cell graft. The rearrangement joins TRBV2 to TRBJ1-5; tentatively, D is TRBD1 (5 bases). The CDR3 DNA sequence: TGTGCCAGCAGTGATTTGCCCGGGGGTAGGGCTTGGGATAGCAATCAGCCCCAGCATTTT. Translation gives CASSDLPGGRAWDSNQPQHF.